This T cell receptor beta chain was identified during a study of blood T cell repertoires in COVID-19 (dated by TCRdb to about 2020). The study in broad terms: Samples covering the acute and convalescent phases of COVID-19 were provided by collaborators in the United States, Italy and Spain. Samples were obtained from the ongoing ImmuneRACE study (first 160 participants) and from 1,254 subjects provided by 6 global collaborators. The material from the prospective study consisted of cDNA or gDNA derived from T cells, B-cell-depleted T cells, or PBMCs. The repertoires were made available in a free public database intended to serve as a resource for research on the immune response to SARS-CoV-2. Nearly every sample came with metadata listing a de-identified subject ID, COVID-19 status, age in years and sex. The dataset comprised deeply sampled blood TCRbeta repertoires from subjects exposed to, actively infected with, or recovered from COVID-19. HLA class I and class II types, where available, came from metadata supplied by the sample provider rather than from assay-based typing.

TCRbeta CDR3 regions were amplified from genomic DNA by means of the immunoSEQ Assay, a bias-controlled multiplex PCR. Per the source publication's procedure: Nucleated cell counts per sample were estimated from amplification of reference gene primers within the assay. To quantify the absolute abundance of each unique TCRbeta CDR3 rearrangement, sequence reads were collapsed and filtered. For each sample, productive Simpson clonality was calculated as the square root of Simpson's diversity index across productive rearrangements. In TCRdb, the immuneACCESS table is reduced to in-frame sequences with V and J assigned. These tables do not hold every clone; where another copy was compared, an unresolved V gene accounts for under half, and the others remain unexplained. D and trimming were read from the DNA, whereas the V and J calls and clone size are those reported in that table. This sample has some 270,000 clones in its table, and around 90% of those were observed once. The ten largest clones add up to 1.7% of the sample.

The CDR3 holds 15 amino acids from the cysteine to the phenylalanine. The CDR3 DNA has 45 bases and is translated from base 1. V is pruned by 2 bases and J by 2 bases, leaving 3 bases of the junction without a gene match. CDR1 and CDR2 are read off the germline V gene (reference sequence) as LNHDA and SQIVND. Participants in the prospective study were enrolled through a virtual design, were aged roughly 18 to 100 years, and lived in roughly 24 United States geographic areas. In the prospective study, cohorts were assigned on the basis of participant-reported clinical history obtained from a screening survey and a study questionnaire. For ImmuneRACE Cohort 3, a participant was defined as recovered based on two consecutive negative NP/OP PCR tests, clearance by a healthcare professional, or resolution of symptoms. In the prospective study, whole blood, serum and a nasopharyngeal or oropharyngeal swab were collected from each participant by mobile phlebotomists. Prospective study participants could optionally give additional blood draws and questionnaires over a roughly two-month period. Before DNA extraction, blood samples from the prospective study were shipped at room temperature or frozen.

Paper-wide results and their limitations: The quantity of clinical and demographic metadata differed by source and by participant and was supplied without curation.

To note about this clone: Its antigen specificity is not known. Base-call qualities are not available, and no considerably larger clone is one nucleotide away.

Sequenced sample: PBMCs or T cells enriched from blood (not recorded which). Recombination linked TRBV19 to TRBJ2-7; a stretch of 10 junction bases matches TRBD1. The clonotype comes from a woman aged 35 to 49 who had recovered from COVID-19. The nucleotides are TGTGCCAGTAGTATAAGGGGACAGGGGCCCTACGAGCAGTACTTC. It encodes CASSIRGQGPYEQYF.